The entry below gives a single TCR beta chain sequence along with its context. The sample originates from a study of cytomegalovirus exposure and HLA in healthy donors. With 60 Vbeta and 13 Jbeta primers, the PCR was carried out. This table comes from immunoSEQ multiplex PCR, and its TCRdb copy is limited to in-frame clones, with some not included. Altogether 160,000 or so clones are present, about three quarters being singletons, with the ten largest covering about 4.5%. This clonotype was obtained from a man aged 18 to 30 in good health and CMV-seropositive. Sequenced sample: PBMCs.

CDR3 DNA sequence: TGTGCCTGGAGTTCCGGGACAGGGTCGAATGAGCAGTTCTTC. Residues: CAWSSGTGSNEQFF. This sequence joins TRBV30 and TRBJ2-1, with 9 bases that match TRBD1. Germline assignment: CDR1 GTSNPN and CDR2 SVGIG (reference sequence). The CDR3 loop spans 14 amino acids. V gave up 2 bases and J gave up 7 bases; unmatched junction bases: 6. The whole variable domain, filled in from reference TRBV30 and TRBJ2-1, reads SQTIHQWPATLVQPVGSPLSLECTVEGTSNPNLYWYRQAAGRGLQLLFYSVGIGQISSEVPQNLSASRPQDRQFILSSKKLLLSDSGFYLCAWSSGTGSNEQFFGPGTRLTVL.